This T cell receptor beta chain was documented in a study of breast tumors, draining lymph nodes, adjacent tissues. TCRdb fed the multiplex PCR reads into MiXCR, producing one record per CDR3 protein. The table has some 97,000 distinct CDR3 sequences, 21% seen once. This clonotype was seen at least ten times. Its antigen is unknown. Samples came from axillary lymph nodes draining the breast cancer. V was pared by 5 bases and J by 2 bases, with 2 bases of the junction left unmatched. This CDR3 has 12 amino acids. Germline V gives CDR1 SQVTM, CDR2 ANQGSEA. Study findings and constraints: Compared with lymph nodes, tumors were less diverse; compared with nontumor tissue, more. Most tumor T cells seemingly derive from lymph node, then expand in tumor. Tumor T cell lymph node origin was a supported hypothesis, not proven. Luminal-like breast cancer showed significantly greater tumor-nontumor repertoire similarity than basal-like breast cancer did.

This sequence joins TRBV29-1 and TRBJ1-2; 7 bases align to TRBD1. This clonotype was obtained from a female donor with breast cancer. Some clones in this sample may be carry-over from other donors' samples. The sample comprised axillary lymph node tissue. The DNA for the CDR3 is TGCAGCGTTACAGGGGTCAACTATGGCTACACCTTC. This codes for CSVTGVNYGYTF.